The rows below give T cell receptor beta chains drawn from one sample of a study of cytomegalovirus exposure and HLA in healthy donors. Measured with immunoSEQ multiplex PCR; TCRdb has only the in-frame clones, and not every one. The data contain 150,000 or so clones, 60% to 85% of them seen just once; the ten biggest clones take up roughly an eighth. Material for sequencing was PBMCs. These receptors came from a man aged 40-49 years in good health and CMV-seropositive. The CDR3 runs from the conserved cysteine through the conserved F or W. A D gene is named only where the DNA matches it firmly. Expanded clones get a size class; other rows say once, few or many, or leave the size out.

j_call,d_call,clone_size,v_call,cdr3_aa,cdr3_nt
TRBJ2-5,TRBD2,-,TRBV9,CASSVGVRDYPKETQYF,TGTGCCAGCAGCGTAGGGGTACGGGACTACCCGAAAGAGACCCAGTACTTC
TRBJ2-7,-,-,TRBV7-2,CASSSREVVREQYF,TGTGCCAGCAGCTCCCGCGAGGTCGTGAGGGAGCAGTACTTC
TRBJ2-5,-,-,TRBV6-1,CASSEAERGLQETQYF,TGTGCCAGCAGTGAAGCCGAGCGAGGGCTCCAAGAGACCCAGTACTTC
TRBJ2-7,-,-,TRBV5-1,CASSLDGTYEQYF,TGCGCCAGCAGCTTGGACGGTACCTACGAGCAGTACTTC
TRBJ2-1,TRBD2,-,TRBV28,CASYHTSGRDNEQFF,TGTGCCAGCTACCATACTAGCGGGAGGGACAATGAGCAGTTCTTC
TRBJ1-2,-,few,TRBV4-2,CASSLEDSIFNYGYTF,TGTGCCAGCAGCCTGGAGGACAGCATCTTTAACTATGGCTACACCTTC
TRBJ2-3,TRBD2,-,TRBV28,CASSLLAGGKDTQYF,TGTGCCAGCAGTTTACTAGCGGGAGGAAAAGATACGCAGTATTTT
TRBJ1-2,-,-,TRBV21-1,CASSKGQVGYGYTF,TGTGCCAGCAGCAAAGGGCAGGTAGGCTATGGCTACACCTTC
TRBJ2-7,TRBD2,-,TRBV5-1,CASSPGLGPGLEYEQYF,TGCGCCAGCAGCCCTGGCCTCGGGCCGGGACTAGAGTACGAGCAGTACTTC
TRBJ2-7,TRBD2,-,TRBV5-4,CASRAGTSASYEQYF,TGTGCCAGCAGGGCGGGGACTAGCGCATCCTACGAGCAGTACTTC
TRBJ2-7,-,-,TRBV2,CASRSTPRDSIYEQYF,TGTGCCAGCAGATCAACCCCCCGGGACTCCATCTACGAGCAGTACTTC
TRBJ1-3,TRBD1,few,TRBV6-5,CASRRGQSGNTIYF,TGTGCCAGCAGGAGGGGACAGTCTGGAAACACCATATATTTT
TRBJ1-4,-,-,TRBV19,CASSELEPTNEKLFF,TGTGCCAGTAGTGAGCTGGAGCCAACTAATGAAAAACTGTTTTTT
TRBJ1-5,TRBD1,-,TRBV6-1,CASTGTAEGQPQHF,TGTGCCAGCACCGGGACAGCGGAGGGTCAGCCCCAGCATTTT
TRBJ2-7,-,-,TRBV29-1,CSVSLAISYEQYF,TGCAGCGTTTCCCTAGCGATTTCCTACGAGCAGTACTTC
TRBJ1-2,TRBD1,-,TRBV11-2,CASSPGQGPSYGYTF,TGTGCCAGCAGCCCCGGACAGGGGCCGTCCTATGGCTACACCTTC
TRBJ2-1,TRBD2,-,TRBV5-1,CASSLQAGGKFSYNEQFF,TGCGCCAGCAGCTTGCAAGCGGGAGGAAAATTCTCCTACAATGAGCAGTTCTTC
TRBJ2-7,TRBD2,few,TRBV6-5,CASSSSGRARGYEQYF,TGTGCCAGCAGTTCTAGCGGGAGGGCCAGGGGCTACGAGCAGTACTTC
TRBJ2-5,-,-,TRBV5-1,CASSTGETQYF,TGCGCCAGCAGCACCGGGGAGACCCAGTACTTC
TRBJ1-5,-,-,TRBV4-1,CASSQDISSNQPQHF,TGCGCCAGCAGCCAAGATATCAGTAGCAATCAGCCCCAGCATTTT
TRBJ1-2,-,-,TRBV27,CASSLSTGSGYTF,TGTGCCAGCAGTTTATCTACAGGGAGTGGCTACACCTTC
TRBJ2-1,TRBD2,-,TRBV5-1,CASSSTSGNNEQFF,TGCGCCAGCAGCTCGACTAGCGGGAACAATGAGCAGTTCTTC
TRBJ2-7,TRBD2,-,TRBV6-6,CASSYLGLASYEQYF,TGTGCCAGCAGTTACCTCGGACTAGCGAGCTACGAGCAGTACTTC
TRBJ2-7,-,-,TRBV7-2,CASSLKSASSRYRYEQYF,TGTGCCAGCAGCTTGAAGTCCGCGTCCTCCCGGTACCGGTACGAGCAGTACTTC
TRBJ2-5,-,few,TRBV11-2,CASSLGGTRQETQYF,TGTGCCAGCAGCTTAGGCGGGACCCGTCAAGAGACCCAGTACTTC
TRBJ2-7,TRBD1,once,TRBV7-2,CASSFRDSYEQYF,TGTGCCAGCAGCTTCCGGGACAGCTACGAGCAGTACTTC
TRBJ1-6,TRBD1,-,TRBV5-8,CASFEGAVSPLHF,TGTGCCAGCTTCGAGGGGGCTGTTTCACCCCTCCACTTT
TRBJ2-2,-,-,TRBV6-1,CASSEIRGTGELFF,TGTGCCAGCAGTGAAATTAGAGGCACCGGGGAGCTGTTTTTT
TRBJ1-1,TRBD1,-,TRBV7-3,CASSLMATGQAFF,TGTGCCAGCAGCTTAATGGCGACAGGGCAGGCTTTCTTT
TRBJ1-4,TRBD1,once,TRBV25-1,CASSETDRAEKLFF,TGTGCCAGCAGTGAAACAGACAGGGCTGAAAAACTGTTTTTT
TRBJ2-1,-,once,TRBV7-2,CASSSDTHNEQFF,TGTGCCAGCAGCTCGGACACCCACAATGAGCAGTTCTTC
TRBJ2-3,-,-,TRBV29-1,CSVERPGEDTQYF,TGCAGCGTTGAAAGGCCGGGGGAGGATACGCAGTATTTT
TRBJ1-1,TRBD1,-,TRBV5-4,CASSPGSTGVNTEAFF,TGTGCCAGCAGCCCTGGATCGACAGGGGTGAACACTGAAGCTTTCTTT
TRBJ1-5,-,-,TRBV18,CASSLQGPTNQPQHF,TGTGCCAGCTCACTCCAGGGCCCGACCAATCAGCCCCAGCATTTT
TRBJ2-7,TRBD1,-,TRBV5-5,CASSQDGTGYPYEQYF,TGTGCCAGCAGCCAAGACGGGACAGGGTACCCCTACGAGCAGTACTTC
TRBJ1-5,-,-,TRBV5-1,CASSLAPGNQPQHF,TGCGCCAGCAGCTTGGCTCCGGGCAATCAGCCCCAGCATTTT
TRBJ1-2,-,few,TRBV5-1,CASSLTGPANYGYTF,TGCGCCAGCAGTTTGACAGGCCCAGCTAACTATGGCTACACCTTC
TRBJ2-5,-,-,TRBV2,CASRPRGPETQYF,TGTGCCAGCAGGCCCCGAGGGCCAGAGACCCAGTACTTC
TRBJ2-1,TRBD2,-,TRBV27,CASSPGTSGVYNEQFF,TGTGCCAGCAGTCCCGGGACTAGCGGGGTCTACAATGAGCAGTTCTTC
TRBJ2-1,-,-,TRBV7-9,CASSSYDEQFF,TGTGCCAGCAGCTCCTATGATGAGCAGTTCTTC
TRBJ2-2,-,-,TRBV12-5,CASGLQGTYTGELFF,TGTGCTAGTGGTTTGCAGGGGACATATACCGGGGAGCTGTTTTTT
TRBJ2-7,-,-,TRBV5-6,CASSLRSPYEQYF,TGTGCCAGCAGCTTAAGGAGTCCCTACGAGCAGTACTTC
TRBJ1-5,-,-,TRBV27,CASSFGSLNQPQHF,TGTGCCAGCAGTTTTGGCAGTCTCAATCAGCCCCAGCATTTT
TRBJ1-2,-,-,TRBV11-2,CASSLDSTGYGYTF,TGTGCCAGCAGCTTAGATTCCACAGGCTATGGCTACACCTTC
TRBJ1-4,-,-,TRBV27,CASSLRYSATNEKLFF,TGTGCCAGCAGTCTACGATACAGTGCAACTAATGAAAAACTGTTTTTT
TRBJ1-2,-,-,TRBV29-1,CSVEVYPYGYTF,TGCAGCGTTGAAGTCTACCCCTATGGCTACACCTTC
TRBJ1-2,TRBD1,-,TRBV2,CASSRDRGTNGYTF,TGTGCCAGCAGTAGGGACAGGGGGACAAATGGCTACACCTTC
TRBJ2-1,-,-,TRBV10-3,CAISEGRDLFF,TGTGCCATCAGTGAGGGGCGGGACTTGTTCTTC
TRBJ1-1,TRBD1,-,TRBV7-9,CASSQDRATFF,TGTGCCAGCAGCCAGGACAGGGCTACTTTCTTT
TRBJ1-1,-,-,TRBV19,CASTLVGAVGEAFF,TGTGCCAGTACCCTCGTTGGGGCAGTCGGAGAAGCTTTCTTT
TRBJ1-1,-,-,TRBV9,CASSVAGGGANTEAFF,TGTGCCAGCAGCGTAGCGGGGGGTGGGGCCAACACTGAAGCTTTCTTT
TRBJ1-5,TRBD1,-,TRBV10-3,CAISVNRGQEPQHF,TGTGCCATCAGTGTTAACAGGGGGCAGGAACCCCAGCATTTT
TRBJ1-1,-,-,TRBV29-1,CSVDLARRSEAFF,TGCAGCGTTGATTTGGCTCGGCGGTCTGAAGCTTTCTTT